This T cell receptor (beta chain) was profiled in a study of T cells after yellow fever vaccination. It was through 5'RACE template switching that TCR cDNA was made, with a universal primer site and UMIs added. TCRdb called the 5' RACE reads again in MiXCR, with one record for every CDR3 protein. Among 170,000 or so distinct CDR3 sequences listed, about 6.2% were seen once. Of note for this clonotype: The antigen remains undetermined.

This CDR3 has 16 residues. Germline V gene sequence: CDR1 GTSNPN, CDR2 SVGIG (reference sequence). J lost 1 base, V lost 3 bases, and 9 bases had no gene match. Study observations and caveats: Among primary-vaccination clones, most reappeared after the booster, at about 95% for CD4 and roughly 90% for CD8.

This sequence originates from a man in his late teens or twenties who received the YFV17D yellow fever vaccine. The V and J genes are TRBV30 and TRBJ2-3, with 8 bases lining up with TRBD2. The sample was CD4+ T cells sorted from PBMCs, taken on the day of the first yellow fever vaccination. DNA for the CDR3: TGTGCCTGGAGGGCCCGTTTACTAGCGGGCACAGATACGCAGTATTTT. Encoded protein: CAWRARLLAGTDTQYF.